Below, 19 T cell receptor beta chains from the same sample are listed, as sequenced in a study of regulatory T cells in long-lasting Graves disease. Documented time point: newly diagnosed GD, antithyroid drugs for less than 3 months. The TCR library was prepared using RNA isolated from PBMCs. Arm-PCR of CDR3 regions with iRepertoire HTBI primers generated TCR beta libraries. TCRdb re-called the multiplex PCR reads through MiXCR, storing one row per CDR3 protein. Of a few hundred thousand distinct CDR3 sequences listed, approximately 12% are singletons. The same specimen was also included in a second study, on T cells in Graves' hyperthyroidism and ophthalmopathy.

This sample comprised peripheral blood mononuclear cells (PBMCs), obtained at new diagnosis, from a patient treated with antithyroid drugs. Source of these receptors: a woman under 30 with Graves disease.

There are many counts of this clonotype. The genes are TRBV7-3 and TRBJ2-7, with D perhaps matching TRBD1 (6 bases). The CDR3 has 15 residues. The V gene's germline CDR1 is SGHTA and CDR2 FQGTGA. Trimming left V 5 bases short and J 0 bases short, with 14 bases between. Here the CDR3 reads CASSLIADSSYEQYF. As DNA, the CDR3 is TGTGCCAGCAGCCTCATCGCGGACAGCTCCTACGAGCAGTACTTC.

This clonotype was recorded at least ten times. The V and J genes are TRBV12-3 or TRBV12-4 and TRBJ1-2; no firm D call. Trimming cost V 3 bases and J 2 bases, with 7 bases left between them. The CDR3 contains 13 residues. The CDR3 bases are TGTGCCAGCAGTTTGCTAACAAACTATGGCTACACCTTC. Residues: CASSLLTNYGYTF.

This clonotype was recorded at least ten times. V is TRBV7-9 and J is TRBJ2-5; 7 bases are a match to TRBD1. Losses at the gene ends were 7 bases for V and 2 bases for J; bases not matched to a gene: 7. The CDR3 is 14 amino acids. Germline V CDR1 and CDR2: SEHNR, FQNEAQ (reference sequence). This CDR3 is CASTPRQGQETQYF. The CDR3 DNA is TGTGCCAGCACCCCGAGACAGGGACAAGAGACCCAGTACTTC.

This clonotype was recorded at least ten times. The rearrangement uses TRBV27 and TRBJ1-6; no firm D call. V dropped 6 bases and J dropped 0 bases, with 15 bases sitting between them. Germline values: CDR1 MNHEY, CDR2 SMNVEV (reference sequence). The CDR3 totals 17 residues. DNA for the CDR3: TGTGCCAGCAGACGTAATATTAAGAGCTCCTATAATTCACCCCTCCACTTT. It translates to CASRRNIKSSYNSPLHF.

This clonotype was counted ten times or more. CDR3 in DNA: TGCAGTGCTAGAGTGGGTCCACAAGAGACCCAGTACTTC. Translation: CSARVGPQETQYF. The chain couples TRBV20-1 to TRBJ2-5; D is undetermined. The germline V gene has CDR1 DFQATT and CDR2 SNEGSKA (reference sequence). Trimming left V 1 base short and J 2 bases short, with 8 bases between. The CDR3 extends over 13 amino acids.

Points on this clonotype: One junction end does not reproduce the germline sequence, and a read error may be involved. The chain uses TRBV6-9 and TRBJ1-1; D gene ambiguous. In germline, CDR1 is MNHGY, CDR2 SVAAGI. This CDR3 has 16 residues. CDR3 nucleotide sequence: TGTGCCGGCAGTTACGCCCTTACTCTCCCCAACACTGAAGCTTTCTTT. Its translation is CAGSYALTLPNTEAFF.

The chain employs TRBV6-1 and TRBJ2-7, with a weak D call TRBD2 (6 bases). In germline, CDR1 is MNHNS, CDR2 SASEGT. The germline V and J ends were trimmed by 7 bases and 2 bases, with 15 bases remaining between them. The CDR3 loop spans 14 amino acids. For the CDR3, the DNA is TGTGCCAGCATCGCCGGGACTTTACCCTACGAGCAGTACTTC. It translates to CASIAGTLPYEQYF.

This clonotype was counted at least ten times. The V call is TRBV12-3 or TRBV12-4, the J call TRBJ1-5; tentatively, D is TRBD1 (6 bases). The CDR3 extends over 15 amino acids. V was pared by 5 bases and J by 3 bases, with 14 bases between. The CDR3 DNA is TGTGCCAGCAGTCCGCGGGGGGCAAACAATCAGCCCCAGCATTTT. This translates into CASSPRGANNQPQHF.

This clonotype was found many times. V and J are TRBV11-2 and TRBJ2-7; no reliable D call. From germline, CDR1 is SGHAT and CDR2 FQNNGV. This CDR3 is built from 18 residues. Trimming cost V 0 bases and J 3 bases, with 21 bases left between them. The CDR3 sequence: CASSLERDRIDFLYEQYF. The CDR3 DNA reads as TGTGCCAGCAGCTTAGAAAGGGATCGAATAGATTTTCTCTACGAGCAGTACTTC. The full variable domain, in which reference TRBV11-2 and TRBJ2-7 provide the parts outside the CDR3, is EAGVAQSPRYKIIEKRQSVAFWCNPISGHATLYWYQQILGQGPKLLIQFQNNGVVDDSQLPKDRFSAERLKGVDSTLKIQPAKLEDSAVYLCASSLERDRIDFLYEQYFGPGTRLTVT.

The gene calls are TRBV18 and TRBJ1-4; D is possibly TRBD1 (5 bases). Trimming stripped 2 bases from V and 0 bases from J, with 7 bases between. CDR1 and CDR2 (germline): KGHSH, LQKENI. The CDR3 spans 15 residues. CDR3 loop: CASSPDRATNEKLFF. The CDR3 DNA reads TGTGCCAGCTCACCAGACAGAGCAACTAATGAAAAACTGTTTTTT.

This clonotype has only a few counts. The V gene is TRBV19, the J gene TRBJ1-1; 7 nucleotides line up with TRBD1. CDR3 length: 14 amino acids. CDR1 and CDR2 (germline): LNHDA, SQIVND (reference sequence). The junction had 7 bases not matched to a gene; V was cut back by 6 bases and J by 3 bases. CDR3 sequence (DNA): TGTGCCAGTAGGGGCAGGGGGGGACACACTGAAGCTTTCTTT. Amino acids: CASRGRGGHTEAFF. Full variable domain (outside the CDR3, taken from reference TRBV19 and TRBJ1-1): DGGITQSPKYLFRKEGQNVTLSCEQNLNHDAMYWYRQDPGQGLRLIYYSQIVNDFQKGDIAEGYSVSREKKESFPLTVTSAQKNPTAFYLCASRGRGGHTEAFFGQGTRLTVV.

The V gene is TRBV4-3, the J gene TRBJ2-7, with 12 bases that match TRBD2. The germline V gene encodes CDR1 LGHNA and CDR2 YSLEER. The length of the CDR3 is 14 residues. With 2 bases clipped from V and 9 bases from J, the junction kept 5 bases outside the gene matches. The CDR3 sequence is CASSQLAGGPGQYF. CDR3 DNA sequence: TGCGCCAGCAGCCAACTAGCGGGAGGGCCAGGGCAGTACTTC.

This clonotype was seen many times. CDR3 coding DNA: TGTGCCAGCCACAAGACCCGGGACAGGGTTTTCGACTATGGCTACACCTTC. It encodes CASHKTRDRVFDYGYTF. V is TRBV6-2 or TRBV6-3 and J is TRBJ1-2, with TRBD1 matching over 9 bases. V dropped 8 bases and J dropped 3; count of bases not matched to a gene: 16. Per the germline V gene, CDR1 is MNHEY and CDR2 is SVGEGT. The CDR3 totals 17 residues.

At least ten counts were recorded for this clonotype. The chain combines TRBV10-1 with TRBJ2-1, with 10 nucleotides matching TRBD1. CDR1 is WNHNN and CDR2 is SYGVQD in the germline V gene (reference sequence). J gave up 6 bases and V 3 bases, and 8 bases lay outside the gene matches. The CDR3 runs 16 residues. The DNA of the CDR3 is TGCGCCAGCAGTGAACCCGGGACAGGGGATCGCAATGAGCAGTTCTTC. This gives the protein CASSEPGTGDRNEQFF.

There are a few counts of this clonotype. The chain uses TRBV28 and TRBJ2-4; 10 nucleotides match TRBD1. Germline V gives CDR1 MDHEN, CDR2 SYDVKM. CDR3 length equals 14 residues. The V gene end was trimmed by 5 bases and the J gene end by 8 bases; junction bases not matched to a gene: 6. The CDR3 loop reads CASSRDRGIDIQYF. The CDR3 DNA sequence: TGTGCCAGCAGTCGGGACAGGGGAATAGACATTCAGTACTTC.

The chain carries TRBV19 and TRBJ2-3, with TRBD2 matching 14 bases. V shed 5 bases, J shed 3 bases, and the junction held 10 bases outside the gene matches. Germline CDR1 reads LNHDA; CDR2 reads SQIVND (reference sequence). The CDR3 totals 18 residues. The CDR3 is CASSPGTSGSLGTDTQYF. Written as DNA, the CDR3 is TGTGCCAGTAGTCCCGGGACTAGCGGGAGTCTGGGAACAGATACGCAGTATTTT.

In its sample, this clonotype was seen a few times. The genes are TRBV5-1 and TRBJ2-3; weak D call: TRBD2 (6 bases). Between the trimmed V and J ends, which lost 2 bases and 2 bases, there was a span of 9 bases. Germline V gene lookup returns CDR1 SGHRS and CDR2 YFSETQ. This CDR3 comprises 14 residues. DNA of the CDR3: TGCGCCAGCAGCTTCGCGGGGCCCACAGATACGCAGTATTTT. It yields the protein CASSFAGPTDTQYF.

This clonotype was counted at least ten times. The V and J genes are TRBV7-9 and TRBJ2-2; D is unclear. The CDR3 is made up of 16 amino acids. Trimming took off 2 bases at V and 4 bases at J, with 14 bases between the two ends. Germline CDR1 and CDR2: SEHNR and FQNEAQ (reference sequence). The CDR3 nucleotides are TGTGCCAGCAGCTTAACTTCTCGAGGACCCACCGGGGAGCTGTTTTTT. Amino acid sequence: CASSLTSRGPTGELFF.

Many counts were recorded for this clonotype. The chain carries TRBV6-5 and TRBJ2-1, with a tentative D call TRBD2 (6 bases). Per germline, CDR1 MNHEY and CDR2 SVGAGI. The V end lost 0 bases, the J end lost 2 bases, and 11 bases lay between the germline ends. The CDR3 contains 16 residues. The CDR3 loop reads CASSYSVAETYNEQFF. DNA for the CDR3: TGTGCCAGCAGTTACTCGGTAGCGGAAACCTACAATGAGCAGTTCTTC.